The 15 T cell receptor beta chains below were found in one sample sequenced in a study of identical twins. TCRdb analysed the 5' RACE reads with MiXCR anew, one entry per CDR3 protein. The sample includes 420,000 or so distinct CDR3 sequences, under 20% of them seen just once. Sequencing was performed on naive T cells sorted from blood. The receptors originated from a man in his fifties in good health.

The genes are TRBV5-1 and TRBJ1-1; possibly TRBD1 for D (5 bases). The V gene's germline CDR1 is SGHRS and CDR2 YFSETQ. The CDR3 is made up of 15 amino acids. Trimming shortened V by 5 bases and J by 2 bases, and 16 bases separated the two germline ends. CDR3 protein: CASRRDSRANTEAFF. The CDR3, as DNA: TGCGCCAGCAGACGGGACTCAAGGGCAAACACTGAAGCTTTCTTT.

This clonotype was counted a few times. The genes are TRBV20-1 and TRBJ2-5, with 9 bases aligning to TRBD2. The junction had 7 bases not matched to a gene; V was cut back by 3 bases and J by 2 bases. Germline V gives CDR1 DFQATT, CDR2 SNEGSKA (reference sequence). The CDR3 extends over 15 amino acids. The DNA of the CDR3 is TGCAGTGCTAGTAATGGACTAGCGAAACAAGAGACCCAGTACTTC. This gives the protein CSASNGLAKQETQYF.

The J gene is TRBJ1-2, the V gene TRBV12-3 or TRBV12-4; maybe TRBD1 (5 bases). The CDR3 covers 15 residues. V lost 4 bases and J 4 bases, leaving 16 bases between the germline ends. This CDR3 reads CASSSGGNIGYGYTF. CDR3 DNA sequence: TGTGCCAGCAGTTCGGGGGGGAATATCGGCTATGGCTACACCTTC.

The rearrangement uses TRBV18 and TRBJ2-1; D tentatively fits TRBD1 or TRBD2 (5 bases each). Germline-derived CDR1 and CDR2 are KGHSH and LQKENI. Trimming removed 3 bases from V and 6 bases from J, with 18 bases in between. The CDR3 is 16 amino acids. DNA of the CDR3: TGTGCCAGCTCACCCCTTCAGTGGACTGGGGGCAATGAGCAGTTCTTC. Translation: CASSPLQWTGGNEQFF.

The table lists this clonotype with a few counts. The chain links TRBV7-9 to TRBJ2-1; 12 bases match TRBD2. The J segment lost 5 bases and the V segment lost 0 bases, leaving 5 bases of the junction unmatched. Germline assignment: CDR1 SEHNR and CDR2 FQNEAQ (reference sequence). CDR3 length: 17 amino acids. CDR3 DNA sequence: TGTGCCAGCAGCTTAGCCCGGACTAGCGGGGATAACAATGAGCAGTTCTTC. Residues: CASSLARTSGDNNEQFF.

Note on this clonotype: One end of the junction fails to match germline, which may point to a read error. This sequence joins TRBV3-1 and TRBJ2-5; D is tentatively TRBD1 or TRBD2 (5 bases each). From germline, CDR1 is LGHDT and CDR2 YNNKEL (reference sequence). The CDR3 has 16 residues. CDR3 in amino acids: CASSHSLGEGQETQNF. The CDR3 DNA is TGTGCCAGCAGCCACTCTCTGGGGGAAGGCCAAGAGACCCAGAACTTC.

The V gene is TRBV5-4, the J gene TRBJ1-1; D unclear. Per the germline V gene, CDR1 is SGHNT and CDR2 is YYREEE (reference sequence). V lost 0 bases to trimming and J lost 1 base, with 7 bases between them. This CDR3 has 14 residues. Here the CDR3 reads CASSLEGANTEAFF. CDR3 in DNA: TGTGCCAGCAGCTTGGAAGGCGCGAACACTGAAGCTTTCTTT.

This chain links TRBV6-2 or TRBV6-3 with TRBJ2-3; no definite D call. The CDR3 extends over 14 amino acids. V lost 8 bases and J lost 5, with 17 bases in between. The V gene's germline CDR1 is MNHEY and CDR2 SVGEGT. CDR3 sequence reads: CASGPGGTGDTQYF. The CDR3 nucleotides are TGTGCCAGCGGCCCGGGCGGAACGGGAGATACGCAGTATTTT.

This rearrangement joins TRBV27 to TRBJ2-1; 9 nucleotides match TRBD1. The CDR3 has 14 residues. The trim removed 5 bases at V and 8 bases at J, leaving 7 bases unmatched. Germline lookup yields CDR1 MNHEY and CDR2 SMNVEV (reference sequence). CDR3: CASSAGTGFHEQFF. Written as DNA, the CDR3 is TGTGCCAGCAGTGCCGGGACAGGGTTCCATGAGCAGTTCTTC.

This clonotype was recorded many times. V usage is TRBV6-5 and J usage is TRBJ2-5; possibly TRBD2 for D (6 bases). The germline gives CDR1 MNHEY, CDR2 SVGAGI. The germline V and J ends were trimmed by 0 bases and 2 bases, with 22 bases remaining between them. This CDR3 region has 19 residues. CDR3 coding DNA: TGTGCCAGCAGTTACTCGAAGTTTCGAGTCGGGAGACGACAAGAGACCCAGTACTTC. This codes for CASSYSKFRVGRRQETQYF.

This sequence joins TRBV6-2 or TRBV6-3 and TRBJ1-5; D gene unclear. This CDR3 is built from 14 residues. The V gene lost 2 bases and the J gene lost 3 bases, with 8 bases spanning the gap. CDR1 and CDR2 from the germline V gene are MNHEY and SVGEGT. CDR3 amino acids: CASSYVGLNQPQHF. The DNA of the CDR3 is TGTGCCAGCAGTTACGTCGGACTCAATCAGCCCCAGCATTTT.

The CDR3 region has the DNA TGTGCCAGCAGTGCCGATGGCTTCAGGGTTGGGACCCAGTACTTC. Protein: CASSADGFRVGTQYF. J is TRBJ2-5 and V is TRBV2; D perhaps matches TRBD1 (5 bases). The CDR3 totals 15 residues. In germline, CDR1 is SNHLY, CDR2 FYNNEI. V dropped 4 bases and J dropped 7 bases, with 19 bases sitting between them.

This clonotype was picked up many times. The chain combines TRBV7-9 with TRBJ2-3; 9 bases match TRBD2. V was clipped by 5 bases and J by 0 bases; unmatched bases: 3. The CDR3 spans 15 residues. Germline V gene sequence: CDR1 SEHNR, CDR2 FQNEAQ (reference sequence). The CDR3 region is CASSLTSGSTDTQYF. CDR3 DNA: TGTGCCAGCAGCCTTACTAGCGGGAGCACAGATACGCAGTATTTT.

This chain uses TRBV3-1 with TRBJ2-1; 9 bases are a match to TRBD2. The CDR3 sequence is 14 residues long. The germline gives CDR1 LGHDT, CDR2 YNNKEL (reference sequence). Unmatched junction bases numbered 5, after V lost 2 bases and J lost 9 bases. The CDR3 sequence is CASSQQAGGREQFF. The CDR3 DNA reads as TGTGCCAGCAGCCAACAGGCGGGGGGGCGTGAGCAGTTCTTC.

The CDR3 reads CATSDEGLAGYNEQFF. The CDR3 DNA sequence: TGTGCCACCAGTGATGAGGGACTAGCGGGGTACAATGAGCAGTTCTTC. The chain is built from TRBV24-1 and TRBJ2-1, with 13 bases matching TRBD2. The germline CDR1 and CDR2 sequences are KGHDR and SFDVKD. This CDR3 is built from 16 residues. With 3 bases clipped from V and 4 bases from J, the junction kept 2 bases outside the gene matches.